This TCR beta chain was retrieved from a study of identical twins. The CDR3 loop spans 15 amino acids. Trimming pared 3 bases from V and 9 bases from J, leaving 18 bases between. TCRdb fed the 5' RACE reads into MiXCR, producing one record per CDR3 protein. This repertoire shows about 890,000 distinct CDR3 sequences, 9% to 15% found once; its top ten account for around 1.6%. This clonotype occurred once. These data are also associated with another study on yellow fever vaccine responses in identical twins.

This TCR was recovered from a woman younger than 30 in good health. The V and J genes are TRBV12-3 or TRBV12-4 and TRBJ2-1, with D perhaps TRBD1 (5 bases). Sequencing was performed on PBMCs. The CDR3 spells CASSFSTVKRGEQFF. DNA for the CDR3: TGTGCCAGCAGTTTCTCGACAGTGAAAAGGGGTGAGCAGTTCTTC.